This record looks at one TCR beta chain sequence and its context. The data derive from a study of blood T cell repertoires in COVID-19. Study context: Acute and convalescent COVID-19 specimens originated in the United States, Italy and Spain. PBMCs, B-cell-depleted T cells, or T cells provided the cDNA or gDNA that made up the material.

In the original processing: Reference gene primers were amplified, and this amplification served to estimate nucleated cell counts. Repertoires were generated with immunoSEQ multiplex PCR, while TCRdb's copy carries only in-frame clones and drops some. Clone size and the V and J calls come from that table; the DNA yielded D and trimming. The sample contains more than 200,000 clones, 80% to 90% of which appear only once. This TCR was recovered from a woman older than 75 with acute or convalescent COVID-19. Specimen: peripheral blood.

The CDR3 protein is CAGAGSTNEKLFF. The CDR3 coding sequence is TGTGCCGGCGCGGGGTCCACTAATGAAAAACTGTTTTTT. The rearrangement joins TRBV7-8 to TRBJ1-4; D not resolved. The germline V gene has CDR1 SGHVS and CDR2 FQNEAQ. There are 13 residues in the CDR3. V was pared by 11 bases and J by 2 bases, with 12 bases between. Using reference TRBV7-8 and TRBJ1-4 for the parts outside the CDR3, the full variable domain is GAGVSQSPRYKVAKRGQDVALRCDPISGHVSLFWYQQALGQGPEFLTYFQNEAQLDKSGLPSDRFFAERPEGSVSTLKIQRTQQEDSAVYLCAGAGSTNEKLFFGSGTQLSVL.